This paragraph covers one T cell receptor (beta chain) sequence. TCR beta CDR3 regions were amplified from RNA. First-round RT-PCR targeting the TCR CDR3 was performed with the HTBI primer set. Each CDR3 protein gets one entry after TCRdb re-called the multiplex PCR reads with MiXCR. The sample consists of more than 350,000 distinct CDR3 sequences, about 17% of them appearing once. The data stem from a study of T cells in Graves' hyperthyroidism and ophthalmopathy. The CDR3 has 14 residues. Germline V gene data show CDR1 as MNHEY and CDR2 as SMNVEV (reference sequence). The V and J ends lost 7 bases and 4 bases, in that order; junction bases with no gene match: 7. The blood was taken when hyperthyroidism was first diagnosed, before any ophthalmopathy symptoms showed up.

This chain connects TRBV27 to TRBJ1-1, with TRBD1 matching 9 bases. The sequenced material came from blood. This TCR came from a woman under 40 with Graves' hyperthyroidism that later progressed to Graves' ophthalmopathy. Here the CDR3 DNA reads TGTGCCAGCACCGGGGGACAGGGCGGCACTGAAGCTTTCTTT. This sequence encodes CASTGGQGGTEAFF.